One sample yielded the 27 T cell receptor beta chains listed below, sequenced in a study of blood T cell repertoires in COVID-19. Generated by immunoSEQ multiplex PCR, the TCRdb table keeps only in-frame clones and is missing some. Seen here are around 210,000 clones, 75% to 85% observed once, and the top ten hold roughly 5.3%. Sequencing was performed on peripheral blood. The receptors were sampled from a man between 45 and 60 years old with COVID-19, enrolled during active disease.

Details on this clone: At one end, the junction sequence differs from germline, possibly due to a read error. The chain joins TRBV7-7 to TRBJ2-5; TRBD1 matches at 8 bases. Germline-derived CDR1 and CDR2 are SSHAT and FNYEAQ (reference sequence). The CDR3 extends over 15 amino acids. CDR3 DNA sequence: TGTGCTAGCAGCCTCCGGACAGGGAGTCCCGAGACCCAGTACTTC. Translating gives CASSLRTGSPETQYF.

This clone was picked up a small number of times. This chain joins TRBV28 and TRBJ1-5, with 8 positions matching TRBD1. With V trimmed by 5 bases and J by 4 bases, 4 bases remained unmatched. Germline CDR1 MDHEN, CDR2 SYDVKM. The CDR3 is 14 residues long. The DNA for the CDR3 is TGTGCCAGCAGTACAGGGGGTGGGAATCAGCCCCAGCATTTT. Protein sequence: CASSTGGGNQPQHF.

The DNA of the CDR3 is TGTGCCACCAGTGATTTCGTGGCGGGGAAAGAGACCCAGTACTTC. It specifies CATSDFVAGKETQYF. The chain uses TRBV24-1 and TRBJ2-5; possible D gene TRBD2, 6 bases. Germline CDR1 KGHDR, CDR2 SFDVKD. The CDR3 covers 15 residues. The V end lost 1 base, the J end lost 3 bases, and 11 bases lay between the germline ends.

V usage is TRBV30 and J usage is TRBJ1-1; D ambiguous. Per the germline V gene, CDR1 is GTSNPN and CDR2 is SVGIG (reference sequence). The CDR3 has 13 residues. Trimming stripped 0 bases from V and 4 bases from J, with 9 bases between. CDR3 sequence: CAWSVGGSTEAFF. The CDR3 DNA reads TGTGCCTGGAGTGTAGGAGGGAGCACTGAAGCTTTCTTT.

V and J are TRBV25-1 and TRBJ1-1; D possibly corresponds to TRBD1 (6 bases). The germline gives CDR1 MGHDK, CDR2 SYGVNS. V was cut by 6 bases and J by 6 bases, with 14 bases left in between. The CDR3 spans 13 residues. CDR3 nucleotides: TGTGCCAGCAGGCGAAGGACAGATTCTGAAGCTTTCTTT. The encoded protein is CASRRRTDSEAFF.

The gene calls are TRBV7-3 and TRBJ2-1, with D perhaps TRBD1 (6 bases). With 1 base removed from V and 4 bases from J, the gap between germline ends came to 17 bases. Germline assignment: CDR1 SGHTA and CDR2 FQGTGA. The CDR3 runs 17 residues. CDR3 residues: CASSLRSPSTGYNEQFF. Written as DNA, the CDR3 is TGTGCCAGCAGCTTAAGGTCTCCTTCAACAGGGTACAATGAGCAGTTCTTC.

The chain is built from TRBV7-3 and TRBJ2-1; 7 positions agree with TRBD2. The germline CDR1 and CDR2 sequences are SGHTA and FQGTGA. The CDR3 consists of 14 residues. With V trimmed by 4 bases and J by 10 bases, 10 bases remained unmatched. CDR3 sequence (DNA): TGTGCCAGCAGCTCCTCGACTAGCAGGGAGGAGCAGTTCTTC. Translating it yields CASSSSTSREEQFF.

The chain joins TRBV5-8 to TRBJ1-5, with 7 bases identical to TRBD1. V lost 5 bases and J lost 1; bases outside the gene matches: 6. Germline V gives CDR1 SGHTS, CDR2 YDEGEE. This CDR3 is 15 amino acids long. The DNA of the CDR3 is TGTGCCAGCAGAAGAACAGGGGAAAGCAATCAGCCCCAGCATTTT. Translation: CASRRTGESNQPQHF. The full variable domain, completed using reference TRBV5-8 and TRBJ1-5, is EAGVTQSPTHLIKTRGQQATLRCSPISGHTSVYWYQQALGLGLQFLLWYDEGEERNRGNFPPRFSGRQFPNYSSELNVNALELEDSALYLCASRRTGESNQPQHFGDGTRLSIL.

The chain uses TRBV28 and TRBJ1-5; possibly TRBD1 for D (6 bases). The CDR3 has 12 amino acids. CDR1 and CDR2 from the germline V gene are MDHEN and SYDVKM. CDR3: CASGTLDQPQHF. CDR3 sequence (DNA): TGTGCGTCCGGGACACTCGATCAGCCCCAGCATTTT.

This clone occurred a few times. A read error may account for a junction end that differs from germline. The rearrangement joins TRBV3-1 (or the pseudogene TRBV3-2) to TRBJ1-1; no firm D call. Germline V CDR1 and CDR2: LGHDT, YNNKEL (reference sequence). The CDR3 extends over 13 amino acids. CDR3 loop: CASSQAPLRMGIF. In nucleotides, the CDR3 is TGTGCCAGCAGCCAAGCCCCCTTGAGGATGGGTATCTTT.

This chain links TRBV3-1 (or the pseudogene TRBV3-2) with TRBJ2-1, with 9 bases aligning to TRBD2. V was pared by 1 base and J by 8 bases, with 9 bases of the junction left unmatched. The CDR3 runs 16 residues. From germline, CDR1 is LGHDT and CDR2 YNNKEL (reference sequence). The CDR3 protein is CASSQVGGGVSYEQFF. Here the CDR3 DNA reads TGTGCCAGCAGCCAAGTGGGCGGGGGGGTTTCGTATGAGCAGTTCTTC.

This clone was seen once. This rearrangement joins TRBV10-3 to TRBJ2-3; a weak D match, TRBD2 (6 bases). V was cut by 3 bases and J by 0 bases, with 7 bases left in between. This CDR3 has 14 residues. Germline V gives CDR1 ENHRY, CDR2 SYGVKD. As DNA, the CDR3 is TGTGCCATCAGTGATGGGACTAGCACAGATACGCAGTATTTT. Protein product: CAISDGTSTDTQYF.

This rearrangement joins TRBV19 to TRBJ1-5; tentative D call: TRBD1 (6 bases). CDR1 is LNHDA, CDR2 SQIVND, per germline (reference sequence). V lost 7 bases, J lost 7 bases, and 17 bases lay in between. The CDR3 sequence is 14 residues long. CDR3 protein: CASTLTGSGQPQHF. The CDR3 DNA is TGTGCCAGTACCTTAACAGGGTCTGGCCAGCCCCAGCATTTT. The whole variable domain, filled in from reference TRBV19 and TRBJ1-5, reads DGGITQSPKYLFRKEGQNVTLSCEQNLNHDAMYWYRQDPGQGLRLIYYSQIVNDFQKGDIAEGYSVSREKKESFPLTVTSAQKNPTAFYLCASTLTGSGQPQHFGDGTRLSIL.

This clone showed up just a few times. V usage is TRBV4-2 and J usage is TRBJ1-1, with 7 positions matching TRBD1. Germline V gene lookup returns CDR1 LGHNA and CDR2 YNFKEQ. The CDR3 has 15 amino acids. V dropped 1 base and J dropped 3; count of bases not matched to a gene: 5. The CDR3 DNA reads as TGTGCCAGCAGCCAAGGACAGGGCAAACACACTGAAGCTTTCTTT. It yields the protein CASSQGQGKHTEAFF.

The chain couples TRBV4-2 to TRBJ2-2; TRBD1 matches 10 bases. The J segment lost 3 bases and the V segment lost 4 bases, leaving 2 bases of the junction unmatched. The V gene's germline CDR1 is LGHNA and CDR2 YNFKEQ. This CDR3 comprises 15 residues. CDR3 loop: CASSLTGGHTGELFF. For the CDR3, the DNA is TGTGCCAGCAGCCTGACAGGGGGCCACACCGGGGAGCTGTTTTTT.

This chain connects TRBV28 to TRBJ2-5, with D perhaps TRBD2 (6 bases). This CDR3 has 15 residues. V lost 3 bases and J lost 1, with 12 bases in between. The germline CDR1 and CDR2 sequences are MDHEN and SYDVKM. The CDR3 region is CASSFGRRGQETQYF. The CDR3 nucleotides are TGTGCCAGCAGTTTCGGTCGGCGGGGCCAAGAGACCCAGTACTTC.

The J gene is TRBJ2-7, the V gene TRBV11-2; D call uncertain. Trimming removed 1 base from V and 0 bases from J, with 10 bases in between. The CDR3 is 15 amino acids. Germline loops: CDR1 SGHAT, CDR2 FQNNGV. CDR3 in amino acids: CASSLAPVSSYEQYF. The CDR3 bases are TGTGCCAGCAGCTTAGCTCCAGTAAGCTCCTACGAGCAGTACTTC.

The chain links TRBV6-2 or TRBV6-3 to TRBJ1-5, with a possible D match to TRBD1 (5 bases). CDR1 and CDR2 from the germline V gene are MNHEY and SVGEGT. V dropped 5 bases and J dropped 5 bases, with 16 bases sitting between them. There are 15 residues in the CDR3. The CDR3 loop is CASSLTSRDYQPQHF. The CDR3 coding sequence is TGTGCCAGCAGTCTGACGTCCAGGGATTATCAGCCCCAGCATTTT.

The chain has TRBV7-8 and TRBJ1-3, with 7 bases matching TRBD1. The germline V gene encodes CDR1 SGHVS and CDR2 FQNEAQ. This CDR3 region has 15 residues. Trimming at V came to 6 bases and at J to 0 bases, leaving 5 bases not matched to a gene. CDR3 sequence (DNA): TGTGCCAGCAGATTCGACAGGGACTCTGGAAACACCATATATTTT. This translates into CASRFDRDSGNTIYF.

The chain links TRBV5-1 to TRBJ2-2, with D possibly TRBD1 on 8 matching bases. V shed 4 bases and J shed 4 bases, with 17 bases lying between them. CDR3 length: 16 amino acids. The germline gives CDR1 SGHRS, CDR2 YFSETQ. The CDR3 sequence is CASSRQGRGGTGELFF. DNA of the CDR3: TGCGCCAGCAGCAGACAGGGGAGGGGCGGCACCGGGGAGCTGTTTTTT.

The chain uses TRBV15 and TRBJ2-7; TRBD2 matches 10 bases. Germline V gene sequence: CDR1 LNHNV, CDR2 YYDKDF (reference sequence). Unmatched junction bases numbered 5, after V lost 0 bases and J lost 3 bases. The CDR3 extends over 16 amino acids. The CDR3 loop is CATSRELAGLYYEQYF. In DNA, the CDR3 is TGTGCCACCAGCAGAGAACTAGCGGGGTTATACTACGAGCAGTACTTC.

The rearrangement joins TRBV28 to TRBJ1-2; 9 bases are shared with TRBD1. Germline loops: CDR1 MDHEN, CDR2 SYDVKM. The CDR3 has 14 residues. Germline trimming cut 4 bases from V and 4 bases from J; bases unmatched to any gene: 4. CDR3 region: CASSSTGGSYGYTF. The CDR3 DNA reads as TGTGCCAGCAGTTCGACAGGGGGGAGCTATGGCTACACCTTC.

The genes are TRBV13 and TRBJ1-2, with a possible D match to TRBD1 (6 bases). Germline lookup yields CDR1 PRHDT and CDR2 FYEKMQ (reference sequence). The CDR3 is made up of 15 amino acids. V was shortened by 0 bases and J by 1 base, with 9 bases between the two germline ends. The chain's CDR3 is CASSLGRGLNYGYTF. In DNA form, the CDR3 reads TGTGCCAGCAGCTTAGGCAGGGGCCTTAACTATGGCTACACCTTC.

This rearrangement joins TRBV5-3 to TRBJ2-1, with D unclear. TRBV5-3 is marked as an open reading frame, function uncertain. Trimming stripped 0 bases from V and 5 bases from J, with 6 bases between. This CDR3 region has 13 residues. As DNA, the CDR3 is TGTGCCAGAAGCTTGGCCCTTGACAATGAGCAGTTCTTC. Residues: CARSLALDNEQFF.

The chain has TRBV5-5 and TRBJ2-3, with D possibly TRBD2 on 6 matching bases. Germline lookup yields CDR1 SGHKS and CDR2 YYEKEE (reference sequence). Trimming cost V 6 bases and J 5 bases, with 19 bases left between them. The CDR3 is 15 residues long. CDR3 bases: TGTGCCAGCAACCCCCTCAGACAAGCGGGAGATACGCAGTATTTT. It encodes CASNPLRQAGDTQYF.

This chain links TRBV19 with TRBJ2-1; D might be TRBD1 (7 bases). V was pared by 10 bases and J by 8 bases, with 21 bases between. The CDR3 extends over 14 amino acids. Germline V gives CDR1 LNHDA, CDR2 SQIVND (reference sequence). The CDR3 here is CATTSEGAYHEQFF. CDR3 nucleotides: TGTGCCACCACCTCGGAGGGGGCGTACCATGAGCAGTTCTTC. The full variable domain, its missing parts supplied by reference TRBV19 and TRBJ2-1, is DGGITQSPKYLFRKEGQNVTLSCEQNLNHDAMYWYRQDPGQGLRLIYYSQIVNDFQKGDIAEGYSVSREKKESFPLTVTSAQKNPTAFYLCATTSEGAYHEQFFGPGTRLTVL.

V is TRBV7-8 and J is TRBJ1-2; no firm D call. The germline V gene has CDR1 SGHVS and CDR2 FQNEAQ. V dropped 1 base and J dropped 1 base, with 7 bases sitting between them. The CDR3 is 14 amino acids. Written as DNA, the CDR3 is TGTGCCAGCAGCTTAGAATCGGGTAACTATGGCTACACCTTC. Protein: CASSLESGNYGYTF. The full variable domain, completed using reference TRBV7-8 and TRBJ1-2, is GAGVSQSPRYKVAKRGQDVALRCDPISGHVSLFWYQQALGQGPEFLTYFQNEAQLDKSGLPSDRFFAERPEGSVSTLKIQRTQQEDSAVYLCASSLESGNYGYTFGSGTRLTVV.